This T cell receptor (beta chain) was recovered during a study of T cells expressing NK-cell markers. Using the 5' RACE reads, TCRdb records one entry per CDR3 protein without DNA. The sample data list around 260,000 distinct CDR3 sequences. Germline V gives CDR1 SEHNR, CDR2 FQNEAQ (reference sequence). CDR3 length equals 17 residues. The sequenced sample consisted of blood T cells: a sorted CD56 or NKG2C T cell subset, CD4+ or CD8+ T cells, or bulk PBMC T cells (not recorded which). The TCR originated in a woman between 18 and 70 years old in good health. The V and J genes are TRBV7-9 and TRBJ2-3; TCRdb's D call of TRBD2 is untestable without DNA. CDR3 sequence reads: CASTTLAGGRVSDTQYF.